Described below is a single T cell receptor (beta chain) sequence and its context. What it recognizes is unknown. The data were obtained in a study of PD-1 blockade in classical Hodgkin lymphoma. Whole-study findings and limits: Compared with healthy donors, newly diagnosed patients reportedly showed lower baseline TCR diversity. The repertoire differences lack a defined cause, possibly disease activity or prior therapy.

Germline CDR1 MDHEN, CDR2 SYDVKM. Trimming removed 6 bases from V and 2 bases from J; junction bases left unmatched: 11. CDR3 length: 18 amino acids. As to time point: newly diagnosed, previously untreated cHL patient sample. Negative selection with magnetic separation was used to purify CD4+ T cells from thawed PBMCs. What served as comparison were PBMCs in newly diagnosed, untreated classical Hodgkin lymphoma. Only in-frame clones appear in the TCRdb table, and some are missing; sequencing was by immunoSEQ multiplex PCR. The sample has under 35,000 clones, approximately 90% seen once. Material: CD4+ T cells from blood. The chain is built from TRBV28 and TRBJ2-1, with TRBD2 matching 12 bases. This receptor was obtained from a human donor with classical Hodgkin lymphoma. The CDR3 DNA is TGTGCCAGCAGGGGACGAACGACTAGCGGGAGTACCTACAATGAGCAGTTCTTC. It yields the protein CASRGRTTSGSTYNEQFF.